These 16 T cell receptor beta chains were sequenced from one sample in a study of blood T cells in healthy people across ages. Primers used in a second PCR of about 6 to 12 cycles were a sample-barcoded 5' primer and a J-beta primer mix. MiXCR, run by TCRdb on the 5' RACE reads, gives a single entry per CDR3 protein. Counted here are about 640,000 distinct CDR3 sequences, about 54% occurring once; the ten biggest clones make up approximately 40%. Sequences were obtained from blood. These TCRs come from a man in his 60s in good health.

This chain joins TRBV7-9 and TRBJ1-2; TRBD1 agrees at 7 bases. Germline CDR1 and CDR2: SEHNR and FQNEAQ (reference sequence). V was clipped by 5 bases and J by 7 bases; unmatched bases: 10. The CDR3 length is 14 residues. This chain's CDR3 is CASSQGGQVSGYTF. The CDR3 nucleotides read TGTGCCAGCAGCCAAGGAGGACAGGTCTCTGGCTACACCTTC.

J is TRBJ2-4 and V is TRBV7-9, with no clear D. The germline CDR1 and CDR2 sequences are SEHNR and FQNEAQ (reference sequence). Trimming stripped 10 bases from V and 2 bases from J, with 12 bases between. This CDR3 spans 13 amino acids. The CDR3 sequence: CATSAGTKNIQYF. CDR3 DNA sequence: TGTGCCACCTCGGCTGGAACCAAAAACATTCAGTACTTC.

The chain has TRBV5-1 and TRBJ2-7; D might be TRBD2 (6 bases). V was shortened by 0 bases and J by 7 bases, with 17 bases between the two germline ends. The CDR3 contains 15 residues. The germline V gene encodes CDR1 SGHRS and CDR2 YFSETQ. CDR3 loop: CASSLEGDSYNEQYF. The CDR3 nucleotides read TGCGCCAGCAGCTTGGAAGGGGACTCCTACAATGAGCAGTACTTC.

The chain recombines TRBV2 with TRBJ2-2; 13 bases line up with TRBD2. V lost 5 bases, J lost 6 bases, and 15 bases stayed unmatched. There are 19 residues in the CDR3. CDR1 and CDR2 from the germline V gene are SNHLY and FYNNEI. Here the CDR3 DNA reads TGTGCCAGCAGTCCCGCGAGGAACCGGGGACTAGCGGGGCCCGGGGAGCTGTTTTTT. Translation: CASSPARNRGLAGPGELFF.

The chain joins TRBV2 to TRBJ1-2; TRBD1 is a possible D gene (6 bases). V lost 5 bases and J lost 4, with 11 bases in between. Germline-derived CDR1 and CDR2 are SNHLY and FYNNEI. This CDR3 spans 13 amino acids. The CDR3 sequence: CASSKDSFYGYTF. CDR3 sequence (DNA): TGTGCCAGCAGTAAGGACAGCTTCTATGGCTACACCTTC.

This clonotype occurred a few times. This chain uses TRBV7-2 with TRBJ2-5; D gene ambiguous. Germline CDR1 is SGHTA and CDR2 is FQGNSA. Trimming pared 2 bases from V and 5 bases from J, leaving 9 bases between. This CDR3 is built from 13 residues. CDR3 loop: CASSLMPRETQYF. CDR3 sequence (DNA): TGTGCCAGCAGCTTAATGCCGCGGGAGACCCAGTACTTC.

The count of this clonotype is one. This CDR3 is CASSYSRLAGTNEQFF. CDR3 in DNA: TGTGCCAGCAGTTACTCCCGACTAGCGGGGACCAATGAGCAGTTCTTC. The rearrangement joins TRBV6-6 to TRBJ2-1; TRBD2 agrees at 11 bases. Trimming at V came to 0 bases and at J to 6 bases, leaving 4 bases not matched to a gene. The CDR3 has 16 amino acids. From germline, CDR1 is MNHNY and CDR2 SVGAGI (reference sequence).

The chain couples TRBV7-2 to TRBJ2-1; 7 bases are shared with TRBD1. The V and J ends lost 5 bases and 6 bases, in that order; junction bases with no gene match: 13. This CDR3 is 16 amino acids long. The germline V gene has CDR1 SGHTA and CDR2 FQGNSA. DNA for the CDR3: TGTGCCAGCAGCATAATAATGGCGAGGGGGCGCAATGAGCAGTTCTTC. Translation: CASSIIMARGRNEQFF.

The chain couples TRBV20-1 to TRBJ2-5; TRBD2 matches 11 bases. V trimming: 3 bases; J trimming: 4 bases; junction bases outside the gene matches: 10. CDR3 size: 16 residues. CDR1 and CDR2 (germline): DFQATT, SNEGSKA (reference sequence). The CDR3 coding sequence is TGCAGTGCTAGTAGGGCTAGCGGGGGGCCGGTAGAGACCCAGTACTTC. Its protein product is CSASRASGGPVETQYF.

This clonotype has just a few counts. The chain employs TRBV29-1 and TRBJ1-1; 7 bases align to TRBD1. Germline trimming cut 6 bases from V and 6 bases from J; bases unmatched to any gene: 13. CDR3 size: 14 residues. CDR1 is SQVTM, CDR2 ANQGSEA, per germline. In DNA form, the CDR3 reads TGCAGCGTGGGGCGACAGGGCCTCGGCGCTGAAGCTTTCTTT. This sequence encodes CSVGRQGLGAEAFF.

The V and J genes are TRBV2 and TRBJ2-1; 8 bases align to TRBD2. CDR1 and CDR2 (germline): SNHLY, FYNNEI. CDR3 length: 16 residues. Trimming cost V 3 bases and J 4 bases; bases outside gene matches: 8. Here the CDR3 DNA reads TGTGCCAGCAGTGAGGGGTATAGCGGGGATTACAATGAGCAGTTCTTC. It specifies CASSEGYSGDYNEQFF.

The rearrangement joins TRBV12-3 or TRBV12-4 to TRBJ2-7; D gene ambiguous. The CDR3 length is 15 residues. Trimming removed 0 bases at V and 1 base at J, with 10 bases between. DNA of the CDR3: TGTGCCAGCAGTTTAGCGCATATTTATTCCTACGAGCAGTACTTC. This translates into CASSLAHIYSYEQYF.

The V call is TRBV12-3 or TRBV12-4, the J call TRBJ2-7, with 7 bases that match TRBD1. After removal of 6 bases from V and 2 bases from J, the junction contained 7 bases not matched to a gene. The CDR3 runs 14 residues. The CDR3 region is CASRSSGTAYEQYF. The DNA for the CDR3 is TGTGCCAGCAGGTCCTCCGGGACAGCCTACGAGCAGTACTTC.

This chain connects TRBV5-1 to TRBJ1-1; the D is unclear. The ends were cut back, 4 bases at V and 4 bases at J, with 17 bases in the middle. This CDR3 is 15 amino acids long. The germline V gene encodes CDR1 SGHRS and CDR2 YFSETQ. CDR3: CASSPPTAYGTEAFF. CDR3 coding DNA: TGCGCCAGCAGCCCACCGACGGCCTATGGCACTGAAGCTTTCTTT. The full variable domain, its missing parts supplied by reference TRBV5-1 and TRBJ1-1, is KAGVTQTPRYLIKTRGQQVTLSCSPISGHRSVSWYQQTPGQGLQFLFEYFSETQRNKGNFPGRFSGRQFSNSRSEMNVSTLELGDSALYLCASSPPTAYGTEAFFGQGTRLTVV.

The chain uses TRBV19 and TRBJ1-2, with a possible D match to TRBD1 (5 bases). V was cut by 1 base and J by 6 bases, with 12 bases left in between. This CDR3 has 14 amino acids. Germline values: CDR1 LNHDA, CDR2 SQIVND (reference sequence). The CDR3 coding sequence is TGTGCCAGTAGTATAGCCGCCGGGACGCATGGCTACACCTTC. The encoded protein is CASSIAAGTHGYTF.

There are a few counts of this clonotype. The J gene is TRBJ1-2, the V gene TRBV10-3; a possible D gene is TRBD1 (5 bases). The CDR3 contains 14 residues. Trimming pared 0 bases from V and 2 bases from J, leaving 7 bases between. Germline V CDR1 and CDR2: ENHRY, SYGVKD. CDR3 DNA sequence: TGTGCCATCAGTGAGTCACGGGACAACTATGGCTACACCTTC. Translating gives CAISESRDNYGYTF.